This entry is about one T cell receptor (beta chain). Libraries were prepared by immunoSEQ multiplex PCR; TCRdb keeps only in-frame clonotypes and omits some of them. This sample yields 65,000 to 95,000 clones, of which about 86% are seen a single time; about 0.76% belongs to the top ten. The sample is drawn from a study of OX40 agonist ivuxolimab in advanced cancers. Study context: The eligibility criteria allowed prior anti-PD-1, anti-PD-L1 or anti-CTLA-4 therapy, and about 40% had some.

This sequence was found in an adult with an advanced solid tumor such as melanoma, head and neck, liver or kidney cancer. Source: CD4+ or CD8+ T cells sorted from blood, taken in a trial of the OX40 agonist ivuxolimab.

As DNA, the CDR3 is TGTGCCAGCAGCTTTGGGACAGGCGACATCTCCTACGAGCAGTACTTC. Encoded protein: CASSFGTGDISYEQYF. This chain links TRBV7-2 with TRBJ2-7, with 8 bases that match TRBD1. The V and J ends lost 3 bases and 0 bases, in that order; junction bases with no gene match: 7. The CDR3 is 16 amino acids. The germline CDR1 and CDR2 sequences are SGHTA and FQGNSA.